The rows below give T cell receptor beta chains drawn from one sample of a study of blood T cells in healthy people across ages. TCRdb itself ran the 5' RACE reads through MiXCR, one entry per CDR3 protein. The sample lists around 620,000 distinct CDR3 sequences; 25% to 30% were seen once. The sample comprised blood. These receptors were obtained from a woman aged 65 to 85 in good health. Each CDR3 is given with its conserved first and last residue.

CDR3: CASSPGPPNTQYF; V: TRBV7-2; J: TRBJ2-3
CDR3: CAISESYGLAGNYNEQFF; V: TRBV10-3; J: NA
CDR3: CASSLHRASYNEQFF; V: TRBV13; J: TRBJ2-1
CDR3: CSARVGGQSQYF; V: TRBV20-1; J: TRBJ2-7
CDR3: CASSDRGLNTEAFF; V: TRBV6-1; J: TRBJ1-1
CDR3: CASSIDRGQYGYTF; V: TRBV19; J: TRBJ1-2
CDR3: CASSLNTKGPQMEAFF; V: TRBV7-2; J: TRBJ1-1
CDR3: CASSWRGGTYEQYF; V: TRBV12-3/TRBV12-4; J: NA
CDR3: CASSAQGAVTEAFF; V: TRBV5-1; J: TRBJ1-1
CDR3: CASSSGGLNNEKLFF; V: TRBV7-9; J: TRBJ1-4
CDR3: CAGSHGGTGELFF; V: TRBV3-1; J: TRBJ2-2
CDR3: CASGLMGSGELFF; V: TRBV12-5; J: TRBJ2-2
CDR3: CASSLERGACQF; V: TRBV7-2; J: TRBJ2-5
CDR3: CATSKGQGDGIETQYF; V: TRBV15; J: TRBJ2-5
CDR3: CSARDGRGSIQYF; V: TRBV20-1; J: TRBJ2-4
CDR3: CASSLGGTATNEKLFF; V: TRBV5-1; J: TRBJ1-4
CDR3: CASSPPRGGGDTIYF; V: TRBV9; J: TRBJ1-3
CDR3: CSARVGGTSYEQYF; V: TRBV20-1; J: TRBJ2-7
CDR3: CASSHRDSSYNEQFF; V: TRBV5-1; J: TRBJ2-1
CDR3: CASSLGSGLAGNEQFF; V: TRBV7-3; J: TRBJ2-1
CDR3: CASRGITNTEAFF; V: TRBV12-3/TRBV12-4; J: TRBJ1-1
CDR3: CASSYGWGDRQETQYF; V: TRBV6-2/TRBV6-3; J: TRBJ2-5
CDR3: CASSQDTPRNTIYF; V: TRBV5-1; J: TRBJ1-3
CDR3: CSARDPGTSGVAEQYF; V: TRBV20-1; J: NA
CDR3: CSAWDSTNEKLFF; V: TRBV29-1; J: TRBJ1-4
CDR3: CASRDHPGEPLHF; V: TRBV12-3/TRBV12-4; J: TRBJ1-6
CDR3: CASSSGIGQGYQPQHF; V: TRBV5-1; J: TRBJ1-5
CDR3: CASRGAGQGNSPLHF; V: TRBV27; J: TRBJ1-6
CDR3: CASGEYTEAFF; V: TRBV12-5; J: TRBJ1-1
CDR3: CASSFRTGGQNERFF; V: TRBV5-1; J: TRBJ2-1
CDR3: CSAMDRGPLFNYGYTF; V: TRBV20-1; J: TRBJ1-2
CDR3: CASSLLRTTGGEQYF; V: TRBV7-6; J: TRBJ2-7
CDR3: CASRLRGETYNEQFF; V: TRBV2; J: TRBJ2-1
CDR3: CASSQDWGQPQHF; V: TRBV4-1; J: TRBJ1-5
CDR3: CASSVDFNQPQHF; V: TRBV9; J: TRBJ1-5
CDR3: CASSQDDRHNEQFF; V: TRBV3-1; J: TRBJ2-1
CDR3: CASSYLGQRNEKLFF; V: TRBV6-5; J: TRBJ1-4